One and the same sample provided the 21 T cell receptor beta chains below, sequenced in a study of regulatory T cells in long-lasting Graves disease. HTBI primers from iRepertoire and Arm-PCR of CDR3 regions yielded the TCR beta libraries. TCRdb used MiXCR to reprocess the multiplex PCR reads, holding one entry per CDR3 protein. Among 620,000 or so distinct CDR3 sequences listed, 15% to 20% were seen once. Time point in this sample: newly diagnosed GD, antithyroid drugs for less than 3 months. The authors made the TCR library using RNA they extracted from PBMCs. These data were likewise used in another study, on T cells in Graves' hyperthyroidism and ophthalmopathy.

The sequenced sample was peripheral blood mononuclear cells (PBMCs), obtained at new diagnosis, from a patient treated with antithyroid drugs. The receptors here all came from a woman aged 25-40 years with Graves disease.

This clonotype was seen a handful of times. The germline gene is not matched at one end of the junction; a read error may be the cause. The chain employs TRBV2 and TRBJ2-6, with D perhaps being TRBD1 or TRBD2 (5 bases each). This CDR3 has 18 residues. CDR1 SNHLY and CDR2 FYNNEI come from the germline V gene. CDR3 residues: CASMSGRARFSGANVLAF. CDR3 DNA: TGTGCCAGCATGAGCGGACGAGCCCGTTTCTCTGGGGCCAACGTCCTGGCTTTC. The whole variable domain, remainder taken from reference TRBV2 and TRBJ2-6, is EPEVTQTPSHQVTQMGQEVILRCVPISNHLYFYWYRQILGQKVEFLVSFYNNEISEKSEIFDDQFSVERPDGSNFTLKIRSTKLEDSAMYFCASMSGRARFSGANVLAFGAGSRLTVL.

This clonotype was seen many times. CDR3 in amino acids: CASSSLGHTEAFF. CDR3 in DNA: TGTGCCAGCAGCTCACTCGGACATACGGAAGCTTTCTTT. The rearrangement joins TRBV7-2 to TRBJ1-1; D is possibly TRBD1 (5 bases). V was cut by 4 bases and J by 8 bases, with 14 bases left in between. Germline loops: CDR1 SGHTA, CDR2 FQGNSA. The CDR3 has 13 amino acids.

This clonotype was detected many times. V gene TRBV7-2 combines with J gene TRBJ1-2; D might be TRBD1 (5 bases). Looked up from germline, CDR1 is SGHTA and CDR2 is FQGNSA. Trimming cost V 3 bases and J 3 bases, with 8 bases left between them. The CDR3 consists of 13 residues. As DNA, the CDR3 is TGTGCCAGCAGCTTGGGGCTGGACTATGGCTACACCTTC. Encoded protein: CASSLGLDYGYTF.

This clonotype was seen only a few times. The V and J genes are TRBV29-1 and TRBJ1-1, with a tentative D call TRBD1 (6 bases). CDR1 and CDR2 from the germline V gene are SQVTM and ANQGSEA. This CDR3 spans 13 amino acids. Trimming pared 7 bases from V and 6 bases from J, leaving 18 bases between. In nucleotides, the CDR3 is TGCAGCGGGGGCCGGACAGTCGAGTCTGAAGCTTTCTTT. Amino acid sequence: CSGGRTVESEAFF.

This clonotype showed up many times. The V gene is TRBV29-1, the J gene TRBJ2-5; the D gene could be TRBD1 or TRBD2 (6 bases each). The CDR3 contains 13 residues. Trimming removed 4 bases at V and 5 bases at J, with 14 bases between. Germline CDR1 SQVTM, CDR2 ANQGSEA. For the CDR3, the DNA is TGCAGCGTTGCGGGGGCAGGTGGGGAGACCCAGTACTTC. Translation gives CSVAGAGGETQYF.

This clonotype appeared many times. V gene TRBV12-3 or TRBV12-4 combines with J gene TRBJ2-1, with 12 bases lining up with TRBD2. The CDR3 spans 16 residues. Trimming removed 6 bases from V and 4 bases from J; junction bases left unmatched: 7. The CDR3 sequence: CASRRTGTSGYNEQFF. The CDR3 nucleotides are TGTGCCAGCAGACGAACCGGGACTAGCGGGTACAATGAGCAGTTCTTC.

J is TRBJ2-1 and V is TRBV3-1; 8 bases line up with TRBD2. With V trimmed by 0 bases and J by 6 bases, 7 bases remained unmatched. Germline V gene lookup returns CDR1 LGHDT and CDR2 YNNKEL (reference sequence). The CDR3 has 16 residues. The CDR3 DNA reads as TGTGCCAGCAGCCAAGACCTGGGACTAGGTATCAATGAGCAGTTCTTC. Its protein is CASSQDLGLGINEQFF.

This chain links TRBV10-3 with TRBJ2-3; 7 nucleotides line up with TRBD2. The length of the CDR3 is 16 residues. Unmatched junction bases numbered 11, after V lost 4 bases and J lost 4 bases. Looked up from germline, CDR1 is ENHRY and CDR2 is SYGVKD. This CDR3 reads CAISGRGGRSADTQYF. The CDR3 region has the DNA TGTGCCATCAGTGGGCGTGGCGGGAGAAGCGCAGATACGCAGTATTTT.

The chain has TRBV5-1 and TRBJ2-3; TRBD2 matches at 8 bases. The CDR3 consists of 18 residues. V shed 2 bases and J 2 bases; nucleotides not matched to a gene: 13. Germline-derived CDR1 and CDR2 are SGHRS and YFSETQ. CDR3 in DNA: TGCGCCAGCAGCTTAGGATCGGGGGGGGGACGGATCACAGATACGCAGTATTTT. This gives the protein CASSLGSGGGRITDTQYF. Full variable domain (rest looked up from reference TRBV5-1 and TRBJ2-3): KAGVTQTPRYLIKTRGQQVTLSCSPISGHRSVSWYQQTPGQGLQFLFEYFSETQRNKGNFPGRFSGRQFSNSRSEMNVSTLELGDSALYLCASSLGSGGGRITDTQYFGPGTRLTVL.

The gene calls are TRBV27 and TRBJ1-2; maybe TRBD1 (5 bases). V shed 10 bases and J shed 8 bases, with 20 bases lying between them. The germline V gene has CDR1 MNHEY and CDR2 SMNVEV (reference sequence). The CDR3 is 13 amino acids. The CDR3 nucleotides read TGTGCCACACGGGACTCGGTCTTAATGGGCTACACCTTC. Translated, it gives CATRDSVLMGYTF.

The gene calls are TRBV3-1 and TRBJ1-4, with TRBD1 matching 7 bases. CDR1 is LGHDT, CDR2 YNNKEL, per germline (reference sequence). J lost 5 bases, V lost 1 base, and 10 bases had no gene match. The CDR3 extends over 17 amino acids. DNA of the CDR3: TGTGCCAGCAGCCAAGGAGGTTGGACAGGCGGAAATGAAAAACTGTTTTTT. Translation: CASSQGGWTGGNEKLFF.

This clonotype came up a few times. V gene TRBV3-1 combines with J gene TRBJ2-1; 7 nucleotides line up with TRBD2. CDR3 length equals 18 residues. CDR1 LGHDT and CDR2 YNNKEL come from the germline V gene (reference sequence). The V and J ends lost 0 bases and 0 bases, in that order; junction bases with no gene match: 8. CDR3 bases: TGTGCCAGCAGCCAAGATGGGTGGGGCGGGAGCTCCTACAATGAGCAGTTCTTC. This sequence encodes CASSQDGWGGSSYNEQFF.

CDR3 DNA: TGTGCCAGTATTAGTAATACAGGGGGGCAACCTCGGACTGAAGCTTTCTTT. It specifies CASISNTGGQPRTEAFF. V and J are TRBV19 and TRBJ1-1, with TRBD1 matching 8 bases. From germline, CDR1 is LNHDA and CDR2 SQIVND (reference sequence). CDR3 length: 17 amino acids. The ends lost 7 bases at V and 5 bases at J; junction bases unmatched: 18.

This clonotype was picked up many times. This chain's CDR3 is CASSPLAGPNEQYF. The CDR3 DNA reads as TGTGCCAGCAGCCCGCTAGCGGGACCCAACGAGCAGTACTTC. The chain links TRBV28 to TRBJ2-7; 9 bases are shared with TRBD2. J was trimmed by 5 bases and V by 6 bases; bases with no gene match: 8. Germline V gene sequence: CDR1 MDHEN, CDR2 SYDVKM. The CDR3 has 14 amino acids.

On this clonotype itself: A far larger clone is just one base off, so this is likely a read error. The chain links TRBV28 to TRBJ2-4; TRBD2 matches 8 bases. CDR3 length: 15 residues. From germline, CDR1 is MDHEN and CDR2 SYDVKM. The CDR3, as DNA: TGTGCCAGCAGCTCAGCCGGGACTAGTATCAATGAGCAGCTCTTC. This codes for CASSSAGTSINEQLF.

This clonotype has a handful of counts. The chain recombines TRBV27 with TRBJ1-5; TRBD1 matches 7 bases. The CDR3 runs 14 residues. Germline V lookup: CDR1 MNHEY, CDR2 SMNVEV (reference sequence). The V segment lost 4 bases and the J segment 7 bases; nucleotides outside the gene matches: 7. CDR3 sequence reads: CASSSDRVGQPQHF. In nucleotides, the CDR3 is TGTGCCAGCAGTTCAGACAGGGTGGGACAGCCCCAGCATTTT.

This clonotype was counted many times. V and J are TRBV20-1 and TRBJ2-7; D gene uncertain. Trimming left V 5 bases short and J 3 bases short, with 17 bases between. The CDR3 loop spans 14 amino acids. In germline, CDR1 is DFQATT, CDR2 SNEGSKA (reference sequence). The CDR3 is CSACRHDACYEQYF. CDR3 DNA sequence: TGCAGTGCTTGCCGCCACGATGCATGCTACGAGCAGTACTTC.

The rearrangement uses TRBV28 and TRBJ2-1, with D uncertain. The germline V and J ends were trimmed by 8 bases and 3 bases, with 17 bases remaining between them. Germline CDR1 is MDHEN and CDR2 is SYDVKM. The CDR3 is 15 residues long. The CDR3 region is CASPGVPRSYNEQFF. As DNA, the CDR3 is TGTGCCAGCCCAGGAGTACCCCGGAGCTACAATGAGCAGTTCTTC.

This clonotype has more than one count but fewer than ten. This chain connects TRBV9 to TRBJ2-7; D gene ambiguous. CDR3 length: 15 residues. Germline values: CDR1 SGDLS, CDR2 YYNGEE. V lost 0 bases to trimming and J lost 2 bases, with 12 bases between them. The CDR3 DNA sequence: TGTGCCAGCAGCGTAGCCCCCGACGTGCCCTACGAGCAGTACTTC. Amino acid sequence: CASSVAPDVPYEQYF.

The chain carries TRBV6-1 and TRBJ2-5; 13 bases are a match to TRBD2. This CDR3 spans 16 amino acids. Germline CDR1 is MNHNS and CDR2 is SASEGT. V lost 7 bases, J lost 7 bases, and 12 bases stayed unmatched. The CDR3 reads CASTSTTSGRKGTQYF. DNA of the CDR3: TGTGCCAGCACCTCAACGACTAGCGGGAGGAAGGGGACCCAGTACTTC.

The gene calls are TRBV4-2 and TRBJ2-6, with 9 bases identical to TRBD1. This CDR3 has 19 amino acids. The J segment lost 0 bases and the V segment lost 3 bases, leaving 9 bases of the junction unmatched. Germline lookup yields CDR1 LGHNA and CDR2 YNFKEQ. DNA for the CDR3: TGTGCCAGCAGCCAGAGCCCGGGACAGGGAAACTCTGGGGCCAACGTCCTGACTTTC. As protein: CASSQSPGQGNSGANVLTF.